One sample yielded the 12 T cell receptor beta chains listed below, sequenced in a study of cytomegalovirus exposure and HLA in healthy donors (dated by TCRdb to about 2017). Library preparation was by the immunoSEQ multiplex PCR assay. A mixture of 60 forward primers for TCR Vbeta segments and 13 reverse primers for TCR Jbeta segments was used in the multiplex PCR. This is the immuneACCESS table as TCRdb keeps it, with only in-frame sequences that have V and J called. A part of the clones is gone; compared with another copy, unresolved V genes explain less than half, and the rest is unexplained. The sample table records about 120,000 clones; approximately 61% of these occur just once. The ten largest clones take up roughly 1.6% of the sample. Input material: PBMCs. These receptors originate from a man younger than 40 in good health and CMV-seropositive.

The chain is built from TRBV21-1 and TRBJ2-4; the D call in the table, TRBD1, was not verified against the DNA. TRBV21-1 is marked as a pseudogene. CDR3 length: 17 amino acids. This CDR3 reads CASSARTGGETKNIQYF. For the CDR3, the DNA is TGTGCCAGCAGCGCCCGGACAGGGGGAGAGACCAAAAACATTCAGTACTTC.

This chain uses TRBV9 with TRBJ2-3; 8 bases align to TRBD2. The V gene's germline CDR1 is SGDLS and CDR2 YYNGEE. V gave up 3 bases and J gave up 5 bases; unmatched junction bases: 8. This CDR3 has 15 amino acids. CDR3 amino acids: CASSARQRELDTQYF. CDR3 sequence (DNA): TGTGCCAGCAGCGCTAGGCAGCGGGAGTTAGATACGCAGTATTTT.

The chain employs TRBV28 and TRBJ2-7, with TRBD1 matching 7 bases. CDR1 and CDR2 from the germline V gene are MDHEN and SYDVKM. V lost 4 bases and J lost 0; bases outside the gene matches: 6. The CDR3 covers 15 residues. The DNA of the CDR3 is TGTGCCAGCAGTTATGGGGCAGGGGGCTCCTACGAGCAGTACTTC. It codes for CASSYGAGGSYEQYF.

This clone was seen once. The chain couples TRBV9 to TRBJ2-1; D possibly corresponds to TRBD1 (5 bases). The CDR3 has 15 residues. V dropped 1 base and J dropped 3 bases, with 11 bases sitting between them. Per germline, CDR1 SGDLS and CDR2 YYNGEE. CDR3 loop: CASSVRGLGYNEQFF. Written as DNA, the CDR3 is TGTGCCAGCAGCGTAAGGGGTTTGGGCTACAATGAGCAGTTCTTC.

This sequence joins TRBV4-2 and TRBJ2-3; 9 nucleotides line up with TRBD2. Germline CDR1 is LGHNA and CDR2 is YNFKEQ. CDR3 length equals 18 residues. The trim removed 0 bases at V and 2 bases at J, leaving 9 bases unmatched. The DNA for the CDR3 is TGTGCCAGCAGCCAAGAGGTGAGCGGGAGGATCCTCACAGATACGCAGTATTTT. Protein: CASSQEVSGRILTDTQYF.

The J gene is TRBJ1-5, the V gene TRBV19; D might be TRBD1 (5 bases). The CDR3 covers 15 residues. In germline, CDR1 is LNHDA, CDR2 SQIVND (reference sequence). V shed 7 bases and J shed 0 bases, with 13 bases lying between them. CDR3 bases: TGTGCCAGTACTAGACAGTCCTATAGCAATCAGCCCCAGCATTTT. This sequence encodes CASTRQSYSNQPQHF.

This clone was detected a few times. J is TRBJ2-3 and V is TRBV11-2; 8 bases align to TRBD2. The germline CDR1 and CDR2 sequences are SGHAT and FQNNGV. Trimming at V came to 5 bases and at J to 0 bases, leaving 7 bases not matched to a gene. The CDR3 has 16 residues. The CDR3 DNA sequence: TGTGCCAGCAGCCCCGGCCTAGCGGGTAGCACAGATACGCAGTATTTT. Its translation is CASSPGLAGSTDTQYF.

CDR3 sequence (DNA): TGTGCCAGCCTGCTAGCGGTTTCCTACAATGAGCAGTTCTTC. Translation: CASLLAVSYNEQFF. The rearrangement links TRBV2 to TRBJ2-1; TRBD2 aligns across 7 bases. Looked up from germline, CDR1 is SNHLY and CDR2 is FYNNEI. Unmatched junction bases numbered 5, after V lost 8 bases and J lost 1 base. The CDR3 has 14 residues.

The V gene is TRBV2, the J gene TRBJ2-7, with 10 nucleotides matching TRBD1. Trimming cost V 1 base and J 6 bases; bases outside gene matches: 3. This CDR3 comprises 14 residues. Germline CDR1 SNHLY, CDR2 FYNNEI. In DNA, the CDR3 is TGTGCCAGCAGTGAAGTTCGGACAGGGGGCGAGCAGTACTTC. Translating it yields CASSEVRTGGEQYF.

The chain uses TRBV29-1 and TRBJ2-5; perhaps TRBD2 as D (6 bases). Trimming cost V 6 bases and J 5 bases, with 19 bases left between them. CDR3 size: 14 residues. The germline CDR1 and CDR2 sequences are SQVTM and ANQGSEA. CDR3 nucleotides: TGCAGCGTCAACCCCGTACGGGGGTGGGAGACCCAGTACTTC. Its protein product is CSVNPVRGWETQYF.

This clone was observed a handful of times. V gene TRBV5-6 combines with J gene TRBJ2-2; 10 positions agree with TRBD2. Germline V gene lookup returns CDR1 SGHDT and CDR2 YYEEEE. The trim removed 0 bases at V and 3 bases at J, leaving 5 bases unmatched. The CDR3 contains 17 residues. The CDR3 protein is CASSLGAGGPHTGELFF. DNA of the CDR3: TGTGCCAGCAGCTTGGGAGCGGGAGGGCCCCACACCGGGGAGCTGTTTTTT. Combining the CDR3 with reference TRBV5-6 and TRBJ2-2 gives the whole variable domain DAGVTQSPTHLIKTRGQQVTLRCSPKSGHDTVSWYQQALGQGPQFIFQYYEEEERQRGNFPDRFSGHQFPNYSSELNVNALLLGDSALYLCASSLGAGGPHTGELFFGEGSRLTVL.

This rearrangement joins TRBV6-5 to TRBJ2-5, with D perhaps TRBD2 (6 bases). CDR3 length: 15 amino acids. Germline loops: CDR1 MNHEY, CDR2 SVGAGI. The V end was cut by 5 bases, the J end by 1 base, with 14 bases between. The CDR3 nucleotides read TGTGCCAGCAGTGGGACCGGGACTTTCCAAGAGACCCAGTACTTC. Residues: CASSGTGTFQETQYF.